Shown below are 9 T cell receptor beta chains from a single sample sequenced in a study of PD-1 blockade in classical Hodgkin lymphoma. Libraries were prepared by immunoSEQ multiplex PCR; TCRdb keeps only in-frame clonotypes and omits some of them. The table records some 30,000 clones, about 81% of them present only once. As to time point: cycle 4 day 1 (C4D1), after six to seven weeks of nivolumab. Brentuximab vedotin exposure varied among the patients, all of whom had relapsed after autologous stem cell transplantation. The specimen comprised peripheral blood mononuclear cells (PBMCs), sampled before the fourth cycle of nivolumab. These receptors were taken from a human donor with classical Hodgkin lymphoma.

The chain links TRBV19 to TRBJ1-5; TRBD1 matches 7 bases. CDR3 size: 14 residues. The V segment lost 7 bases and the J segment 4 bases; nucleotides outside the gene matches: 7. Germline CDR1 and CDR2: LNHDA and SQIVND (reference sequence). The CDR3 spells CASTDRVSNQPQHF. The CDR3 DNA is TGTGCCAGTACCGACAGGGTTTCTAATCAGCCCCAGCATTTT.

The gene calls are TRBV19 and TRBJ1-4, with D tentatively TRBD1 (5 bases). Germline V CDR1 and CDR2: LNHDA, SQIVND (reference sequence). This CDR3 has 14 amino acids. The V gene lost 3 bases and the J gene lost 8 bases, with 13 bases spanning the gap. CDR3 sequence: CASSMGTTEEKLFF. For the CDR3, the DNA is TGTGCCAGTAGTATGGGGACGACGGAAGAAAAACTGTTTTTT.

The V call is TRBV11-3, the J call TRBJ2-2, with TRBD1 as a possible D gene (6 bases). The V gene lost 5 bases and the J gene lost 4 bases, with 20 bases spanning the gap. Germline CDR1 SGHNT, CDR2 YENEEA. This CDR3 spans 17 amino acids. CDR3 sequence: CASSNPSTGSPTGELFF. CDR3 DNA sequence: TGTGCCAGCAGCAACCCCTCGACAGGCTCTCCCACCGGGGAGCTGTTTTTT.

The gene calls are TRBV5-6 and TRBJ1-2; D is unclear. V was pared by 1 base and J by 4 bases, with 11 bases between. The CDR3 consists of 14 residues. CDR1 SGHDT and CDR2 YYEEEE come from the germline V gene. The CDR3 region is CASSLSVRIYGYTF. The DNA of the CDR3 is TGTGCCAGCAGCTTGTCCGTCAGAATCTATGGCTACACCTTC.

The chain couples TRBV5-1 to TRBJ1-5; D is unresolved. Germline CDR1 SGHRS, CDR2 YFSETQ. The CDR3 length is 14 residues. The germline V and J ends were trimmed by 0 bases and 3 bases, with 7 bases remaining between them. The CDR3 coding sequence is TGCGCCAGCAGCTTGGGCGGGGTCAATCAGCCCCAGCATTTT. Its translation is CASSLGGVNQPQHF.

As to this clone: The same CDR3 arises from other DNA sequences in this sample as well. The rearrangement joins TRBV2 to TRBJ2-7; D might be TRBD2 (5 bases). Trimming pared 3 bases from V and 0 bases from J, leaving 9 bases between. CDR1 SNHLY and CDR2 FYNNEI come from the germline V gene. The CDR3 runs 14 residues. CDR3 nucleotide sequence: TGTGCCAGCAGTGAGGCGGGCAGCTCCTACGAGCAGTACGTC. It yields the protein CASSEAGSSYEQYV.

The rearrangement joins TRBV7-2 to TRBJ1-5, with D perhaps TRBD1 (5 bases). CDR1 is SGHTA and CDR2 is FQGNSA in the germline V gene. With 4 bases removed from V and 7 bases from J, the gap between germline ends came to 11 bases. The CDR3 is 13 residues long. The DNA for the CDR3 is TGTGCCAGCAGCTCGTATCAGGGACAGCCCCAGCATTTT. Amino acids: CASSSYQGQPQHF.

The chain employs TRBV2 and TRBJ2-7, with D perhaps matching TRBD1 (6 bases). V gave up 2 bases and J gave up 0 bases, with 14 bases separating them. Germline assignment: CDR1 SNHLY and CDR2 FYNNEI. CDR3 length: 16 residues. CDR3 DNA: TGTGCCAGCAGTGAACCAGGGGACCCAAGCTCCTACGAGCAGTACTTC. Translation: CASSEPGDPSSYEQYF.

The chain combines TRBV7-2 with TRBJ1-1; D call uncertain. This CDR3 is 13 amino acids long. V was cut by 3 bases and J by 4 bases, with 9 bases left in between. Germline CDR1 is SGHTA and CDR2 is FQGNSA. Written as DNA, the CDR3 is TGTGCCAGCAGCTTGGACCCTGCCACTGAAGCTTTCTTT. The encoded protein is CASSLDPATEAFF.